These 13 T cell receptor beta chains were all obtained from the same sample, sequenced in a study of T cell responses to AZD1222 COVID-19 vaccine. Data came from immunoSEQ multiplex PCR; TCRdb stores just in-frame clones and leaves some out. Seen here are around 180,000 clones, more than 75% observed once, and the top ten hold roughly a quarter. This material consisted of peripheral blood, taken 28 days after the second AZD1222 dose. The receptors come from an adult who received the AZD1222 COVID-19 vaccine.

J is TRBJ2-7 and V is TRBV27; 9 positions agree with TRBD1. V dropped 5 bases and J dropped 5; count of bases not matched to a gene: 10. The CDR3 spans 15 residues. CDR1 and CDR2 (germline): MNHEY, SMNVEV (reference sequence). CDR3 nucleotides: TGTGCCAGCAGTCCCACCGGGACAGGGATCCACGAGCAGTACTTC. Its translation: CASSPTGTGIHEQYF.

The chain combines TRBV6-2 or TRBV6-3 with TRBJ2-7; TRBD2 matches at 7 bases. With V trimmed by 2 bases and J by 5 bases, 12 bases remained unmatched. Germline CDR1 reads MNHEY; CDR2 reads SVGEGT. This CDR3 contains 16 residues. The CDR3: CASSYRFGREFHEQYF. The CDR3 DNA follows: TGTGCCAGCAGTTACCGCTTTGGGCGGGAGTTCCACGAGCAGTACTTC.

As concerns this clone: The sample has other DNA sequences that encode this CDR3 too. This chain connects TRBV28 to TRBJ1-6, with 7 positions matching TRBD1. Germline V CDR1 and CDR2: MDHEN, SYDVKM. The CDR3 length is 14 residues. Losses at the gene ends were 5 bases for V and 4 bases for J; bases not matched to a gene: 2. The CDR3 coding sequence is TGTGCCAGCAGTCCGACAGGGTATAATTCACCCCTCCACTTT. Amino acid sequence: CASSPTGYNSPLHF.

This chain connects TRBV28 to TRBJ1-2; 7 bases are a match to TRBD1. CDR3 length: 13 amino acids. Germline V gives CDR1 MDHEN, CDR2 SYDVKM. The trim removed 3 bases at V and 6 bases at J, leaving 4 bases unmatched. This CDR3 reads CASSFRQGDGYTF. In DNA, the CDR3 is TGTGCCAGCAGTTTCAGACAGGGCGATGGCTACACCTTC.

This chain joins TRBV19 and TRBJ1-4, with 10 bases that match TRBD1. CDR3 length: 15 amino acids. V was clipped by 3 bases and J by 6 bases; unmatched bases: 4. The germline V gene encodes CDR1 LNHDA and CDR2 SQIVND (reference sequence). CDR3 residues: CASSMHGTGDEKLFF. CDR3 nucleotides: TGTGCCAGTAGTATGCACGGGACAGGGGATGAAAAACTGTTTTTT.

The chain employs TRBV7-9 and TRBJ2-3, with 10 positions matching TRBD2. J was trimmed by 3 bases and V by 0 bases; bases with no gene match: 3. Germline CDR1 reads SEHNR; CDR2 reads FQNEAQ (reference sequence). This CDR3 has 16 residues. The CDR3: CASSLALAGATDTQYF. The CDR3 nucleotides are TGTGCCAGCAGCTTAGCCCTAGCGGGAGCAACAGATACGCAGTATTTT.

The chain carries TRBV28 and TRBJ2-4; weak D call: TRBD2 (7 bases). The V and J ends lost 2 bases and 3 bases respectively, with 14 bases between them. Germline CDR1 reads MDHEN; CDR2 reads SYDVKM. This CDR3 has 16 amino acids. CDR3 DNA sequence: TGTGCCAGCAGTTTAAGGGGGGGCTCGGGCAAAAACATTCAGTACTTC. This translates into CASSLRGGSGKNIQYF. The full variable domain, completed using reference TRBV28 and TRBJ2-4, is DVKVTQSSRYLVKRTGEKVFLECVQDMDHENMFWYRQDPGLGLRLIYFSYDVKMKEKGDIPEGYSVSREKKERFSLILESASTNQTSMYLCASSLRGGSGKNIQYFGAGTRLSVL.

The CDR3 DNA reads as TGTGCCAGCAGTTACTCGGCGGTGAGCACAGATACGCAGTATTTT. Its protein is CASSYSAVSTDTQYF. V gene TRBV6-2 or TRBV6-3 combines with J gene TRBJ2-3; the D is unclear. CDR3 size: 15 residues. Trimming removed 0 bases from V and 0 bases from J, with 7 bases in between. The germline V gene has CDR1 MNHEY and CDR2 SVGEGT.

The genes are TRBV10-3 and TRBJ1-1; possible D gene TRBD1, 5 bases. The CDR3 sequence is 13 residues long. The V and J ends lost 10 bases and 1 base respectively, with 13 bases between them. In germline, CDR1 is ENHRY, CDR2 SYGVKD. CDR3 bases: TGTGCCACCCGGTGGGGGGAGAACACTGAAGCTTTCTTT. This encodes CATRWGENTEAFF.

The rearrangement links TRBV5-4 to TRBJ1-1; 7 bases are shared with TRBD1. Germline V gene data show CDR1 as SGHNT and CDR2 as YYREEE (reference sequence). The trim removed 1 base at V and 1 base at J, leaving 7 bases unmatched. The CDR3 length is 16 residues. For the CDR3, the DNA is TGTGCCAGCAGCTTGCCGACAGGGTATGCGAACACTGAAGCTTTCTTT. Protein product: CASSLPTGYANTEAFF.

The CDR3, as DNA: TGTGCCAGCAGTTTGGGGACTAGCGGTTCCTACGAGCAGTACTTC. This encodes CASSLGTSGSYEQYF. The chain recombines TRBV6-5 with TRBJ2-7; TRBD2 aligns across 11 bases. Germline V gene data show CDR1 as MNHEY and CDR2 as SVGAGI. The junction had 3 bases not matched to a gene; V was cut back by 4 bases and J by 1 base. The CDR3 covers 15 residues.

The genes are TRBV5-4 and TRBJ2-7, with 8 bases aligning to TRBD2. The V and J ends lost 4 bases and 7 bases, in that order; junction bases with no gene match: 1. The CDR3 is 11 residues long. The V gene's germline CDR1 is SGHNT and CDR2 YYREEE (reference sequence). CDR3 in amino acids: CASSRGGEQYF. As DNA, the CDR3 is TGTGCCAGCAGCCGGGGGGGGGAGCAGTACTTC.

The CDR3 sequence: CASSPNSDNYEQYF. DNA of the CDR3: TGTGCCAGCTCACCGAATTCCGACAACTACGAGCAGTACTTC. The gene calls are TRBV18 and TRBJ2-7, with D uncertain. Germline V gives CDR1 KGHSH, CDR2 LQKENI. CDR3 length: 14 residues. The V gene lost 3 bases and the J gene lost 3 bases, with 12 bases spanning the gap.